This TCR beta chain is from a study of post-analysis software for immune sequencing data. Libraries were made from TCR beta cDNA, and they carried unique molecular identifiers. Yield was around 500,000 cDNA molecules from around 1 to 9.1 million T cells. TCRdb recomputed calls from the PCR reads with MiXCR, one row per CDR3 protein. The sample lists fewer than 900,000 distinct CDR3 sequences; about 45% were seen once. Study results and limitations: About five TRBV segments (TRBV5-6, TRBV5-1 and TRBV20-1 among them) occurred more frequently in patients than in controls. The study found significantly lower normalized Chao1 diversity in multiple sclerosis patients than in controls.

Concerning this clonotype: Antigen: not known.

The germline gives CDR1 DFQATT, CDR2 SNEGSKA (reference sequence). V gave up 1 base and J gave up 5 bases, with 10 bases separating them. The CDR3 has 13 amino acids. The sequenced sample was blood. The sequence came from a girl aged 10 to 17 with multiple sclerosis. The genes are TRBV20-1 and TRBJ2-3; no reliable D call. In nucleotides, the CDR3 is TGCAGTGCTAGAGGCGGCATGGGAGATACGCAGTATTTT. Amino acids: CSARGGMGDTQYF.